These T cell receptor beta chains were read from a single sample in a study of PD-L1 blockade in urothelial cancer. TCRdb keeps only in-frame clones here, not all; method: immunoSEQ multiplex PCR. The sample holds approximately 88,000 clones, about 83% seen once. The sequencing used PBMCs, collected around atezolizumab (anti-PD-L1) treatment. The receptors stem from a man aged 55-75 years with urothelial cancer. Both conserved end residues are part of each CDR3. The order of the fields is V gene, D gene, CDR3 protein. A D gene is named only where the DNA matches it firmly.

v_gene: TRBV11-2; d_gene: .; CDR3aa: CASSFTTGQGNEQFF
v_gene: TRBV6-1; d_gene: TRBD1; CDR3aa: CASSTGGAPREQFF
v_gene: TRBV7-8; d_gene: TRBD2; CDR3aa: CASSLGALAGESVGTDTQYF
v_gene: TRBV27; d_gene: .; CDR3aa: CASSLKGGLHSTDTQYF
v_gene: TRBV21-1; d_gene: .; CDR3aa: CASSKEDRARYGYTF
v_gene: TRBV28; d_gene: .; CDR3aa: CASSSFGGGGDEQFF
v_gene: TRBV6-6; d_gene: .; CDR3aa: CASSYSRNQPQHF
v_gene: TRBV6-1; d_gene: .; CDR3aa: CASSEPGFRFDQPQHF
v_gene: TRBV29-1; d_gene: TRBD1; CDR3aa: CSVVGQGYGYTF
v_gene: TRBV9; d_gene: TRBD1; CDR3aa: CASSVGGTGDGYTF
v_gene: TRBV28; d_gene: .; CDR3aa: CASSSGQINEKLFF